Presented here are 20 T cell receptor beta chains from one specimen sequenced in a study of CD8 T cells in ankylosing spondylitis. What these receptors recognize is not known. TCRdb reprocessed the 5' RACE reads with MiXCR, giving one entry per CDR3 protein. The sample carries 800,000 to 900,000 distinct CDR3 sequences, approximately 12% recorded once. Findings of the study overall: It appeared that ankylosing spondylitis blood was characterized by a TCR beta motif of fewer than ten highly homologous variants.

Sequencing was done on a sample of blood, either unsorted or a sorted T cell fraction (not recorded which). These receptors were obtained from a male donor with ankylosing spondylitis.

This sequence joins TRBV30 and TRBJ1-1; D not resolved. Trimming took 8 bases from V and 0 from J, leaving 10 bases between them. Germline V gene sequence: CDR1 GTSNPN, CDR2 SVGIG (reference sequence). The CDR3 loop spans 12 amino acids. In nucleotides, the CDR3 is TGTGCCGGTACAGTCATGAACACTGAAGCTTTCTTT. This gives the protein CAGTVMNTEAFF.

The J gene is TRBJ1-5, the V gene TRBV24-1; no reliable D call. Trimming took off 2 bases at V and 3 bases at J, with 16 bases between the two ends. The CDR3 is made up of 17 amino acids. The germline gives CDR1 KGHDR, CDR2 SFDVKD. The CDR3 loop is CATSDSGPQSNNQPQHF. The CDR3 DNA reads as TGTGCCACCAGTGATTCCGGGCCCCAAAGTAACAATCAGCCCCAGCATTTT.

This clonotype was detected a few times. The CDR3, as DNA: TGTGCCAGCAGCGACCCCGGGACTAGCGGGAGTTACTACAATGAGCAGTTCTTC. It translates to CASSDPGTSGSYYNEQFF. The chain joins TRBV9 to TRBJ2-1, with 14 bases matching TRBD2. The germline V gene encodes CDR1 SGDLS and CDR2 YYNGEE. V lost 3 bases to trimming and J lost 3 bases; unmatched junction nucleotides: 8. The CDR3 contains 18 residues.

The V call is TRBV6-1, the J call TRBJ1-2; no firm D call. Trimming took off 8 bases at V and 3 bases at J, with 10 bases between the two ends. The germline V gene encodes CDR1 MNHNS and CDR2 SASEGT. CDR3 size: 12 residues. CDR3 sequence (DNA): TGTGCCAGCGGAGACGGGGACTATGGCTACACCTTC. Protein sequence: CASGDGDYGYTF.

At least ten counts were recorded for this clonotype. The chain recombines TRBV7-2 with TRBJ2-5, with D maybe TRBD2 (6 bases). Germline V gene data show CDR1 as SGHTA and CDR2 as FQGNSA. The CDR3 is 13 amino acids. Trimming shortened V by 6 bases and J by 3 bases, and 11 bases separated the two germline ends. The CDR3 region is CASSRREEETQYF. The CDR3 DNA follows: TGTGCCAGCAGTCGGAGGGAGGAAGAGACCCAGTACTTC.

The J gene is TRBJ2-5, the V gene TRBV7-9, with 9 positions matching TRBD1. The germline V gene encodes CDR1 SEHNR and CDR2 FQNEAQ (reference sequence). The CDR3 extends over 16 amino acids. Trimming removed 7 bases from V and 6 bases from J; junction bases left unmatched: 15. Written as DNA, the CDR3 is TGTGCCAGCACCACTACGCCGGGACAGGGCCCGCAGACCCAGTACTTC. Translating gives CASTTTPGQGPQTQYF.

The gene calls are TRBV29-1 and TRBJ1-1; D not resolved. V was cut by 7 bases and J by 1 base, with 7 bases left in between. Germline lookup yields CDR1 SQVTM and CDR2 ANQGSEA. This CDR3 contains 11 residues. This CDR3 reads CSAAPNTEAFF. Written as DNA, the CDR3 is TGCAGCGCTGCTCCGAACACTGAAGCTTTCTTT.

The genes are TRBV20-1 and TRBJ2-1; the match to TRBD2 covers 8 bases. Germline values: CDR1 DFQATT, CDR2 SNEGSKA (reference sequence). This CDR3 is built from 14 residues. Trimming cost V 3 bases and J 3 bases; bases outside gene matches: 4. Written as DNA, the CDR3 is TGCAGTGCTAGCGGGGGGGCGTTCTACAATGAGCAGTTCTTC. Protein product: CSASGGAFYNEQFF.

CDR3 protein: CSAVGGGYADTQYF. CDR3 in DNA: TGCAGTGCTGTCGGGGGGGGATACGCAGATACGCAGTATTTT. The chain employs TRBV20-1 and TRBJ2-3; 8 bases match TRBD2. The CDR3 is made up of 14 amino acids. With 5 bases clipped from V and 4 bases from J, the junction kept 8 bases outside the gene matches. In germline, CDR1 is DFQATT, CDR2 SNEGSKA (reference sequence).

This clonotype has only a few counts. The chain carries TRBV2 and TRBJ2-1, with 7 bases lining up with TRBD1. CDR1 is SNHLY, CDR2 FYNNEI, per germline. Trimming cost V 6 bases and J 2 bases; bases outside gene matches: 7. The CDR3 sequence is 15 residues long. CDR3 region: CASSFGQAPYNEQFF. DNA of the CDR3: TGTGCCAGCAGCTTCGGACAGGCCCCCTACAATGAGCAGTTCTTC.

This clonotype appeared many times. The CDR3 here is CASSPRGEAEAFF. The CDR3, as DNA: TGTGCCAGCAGCCCGCGGGGCGAGGCTGAAGCTTTCTTT. This chain uses TRBV12-3 or TRBV12-4 with TRBJ1-1; the D gene is possibly TRBD1 (5 bases). CDR3 size: 13 residues. With 6 bases removed from V and 6 bases from J, the gap between germline ends came to 14 bases.

Ten or more counts support this clonotype. The chain joins TRBV20-1 to TRBJ1-1; no definite D call. Trimming removed 2 bases at V and 3 bases at J, with 10 bases between. The CDR3 extends over 13 amino acids. Germline V gene data show CDR1 as DFQATT and CDR2 as SNEGSKA (reference sequence). This CDR3 is CSARQDIYTEAFF. The DNA of the CDR3 is TGCAGTGCTAGACAGGATATCTACACTGAAGCTTTCTTT.

This clonotype was counted between two and nine times. The V gene is TRBV20-1, the J gene TRBJ1-1; D gene uncertain. The CDR3 totals 12 residues. Germline V CDR1 and CDR2: DFQATT, SNEGSKA (reference sequence). V dropped 5 bases and J dropped 6 bases, with 13 bases sitting between them. In DNA form, the CDR3 reads TGCAGTGCTGAAAAGGGTAATCCTGAAGCTTTCTTT. Amino acid sequence: CSAEKGNPEAFF.

This clonotype came up many times. V and J are TRBV29-1 and TRBJ2-1; 9 bases align to TRBD2. V was clipped by 5 bases and J by 9 bases; unmatched bases: 11. CDR1 and CDR2 from the germline V gene are SQVTM and ANQGSEA. CDR3 length: 14 residues. CDR3 residues: CSVRGLASSSEQFF. The CDR3 nucleotides read TGCAGCGTTCGGGGACTAGCCTCTTCAAGTGAGCAGTTCTTC.

This clonotype was counted between two and nine times. The CDR3 sequence: CASSLGSAATLAKNIQYF. In DNA, the CDR3 is TGTGCCAGCAGCTTAGGATCGGCGGCGACTTTAGCCAAAAACATTCAGTACTTC. The rearrangement links TRBV11-2 to TRBJ2-4; unclear D gene. The CDR3 extends over 18 amino acids. Trimming shortened V by 1 base and J by 0 bases, and 16 bases separated the two germline ends. The germline V gene has CDR1 SGHAT and CDR2 FQNNGV. The full variable domain, rest sourced from reference TRBV11-2 and TRBJ2-4, is EAGVAQSPRYKIIEKRQSVAFWCNPISGHATLYWYQQILGQGPKLLIQFQNNGVVDDSQLPKDRFSAERLKGVDSTLKIQPAKLEDSAVYLCASSLGSAATLAKNIQYFGAGTRLSVL.

This sequence joins TRBV20-1 and TRBJ2-7; D is unresolved. The germline V and J ends were trimmed by 4 bases and 7 bases, with 14 bases remaining between them. CDR1 and CDR2 from the germline V gene are DFQATT and SNEGSKA (reference sequence). This CDR3 is 12 amino acids long. CDR3 nucleotides: TGCAGTGCTATCAGGCTTGGAAGGGAGCAGTACTTC. This translates into CSAIRLGREQYF.

This clonotype was picked up many times. CDR3 DNA: TGTGCCAGCAATTCGGGGGGTCCTAATCAGCCCCAGCATTTT. It translates to CASNSGGPNQPQHF. The V call is TRBV7-2, the J call TRBJ1-5, with D possibly TRBD1 on 5 matching bases. Germline V gives CDR1 SGHTA, CDR2 FQGNSA. V lost 7 bases and J lost 4, with 14 bases in between. The CDR3 spans 14 residues.

This clonotype was picked up many times. V usage is TRBV29-1 and J usage is TRBJ2-4, with TRBD2 as a possible D gene (6 bases). Germline V gives CDR1 SQVTM, CDR2 ANQGSEA. The V gene lost 7 bases and the J gene lost 0 bases, with 16 bases spanning the gap. The CDR3 extends over 15 amino acids. The CDR3 coding sequence is TGCAGCGCGGGGACTGTTCTTGTAGCCAAAAACATTCAGTACTTC. It yields the protein CSAGTVLVAKNIQYF.

In this sample, this clonotype turned up a few times. The rearrangement uses TRBV6-5 and TRBJ2-3, with D perhaps TRBD1 or TRBD2 (5 bases each). The length of the CDR3 is 16 residues. The germline gives CDR1 MNHEY, CDR2 SVGAGI. V was pared by 4 bases and J by 6 bases, with 20 bases between. Here the CDR3 DNA reads TGTGCCAGCAGTTCAGCGGTGTTCTGGGGGAGCGATACGCAGTATTTT. Protein sequence: CASSSAVFWGSDTQYF.

Only a few counts were recorded for this clonotype. The chain's CDR3 is CASSSDRAQPQHF. CDR3 DNA sequence: TGTGCCAGCAGCTCGGACAGGGCGCAGCCCCAGCATTTT. The chain recombines TRBV7-2 with TRBJ1-5; 8 bases align to TRBD1. CDR1 and CDR2 from the germline V gene are SGHTA and FQGNSA. V lost 4 bases to trimming and J lost 7 bases; unmatched junction nucleotides: 3. This CDR3 contains 13 residues.